The 10 T cell receptor beta chains given below trace back to one sample, sequenced in a study of CD8 T cells in Susac syndrome. 0.5 to 1 ug RNA was reverse transcribed with random hexamers. TCRdb independently ran MiXCR on the immunoSEQ multiplex PCR reads; one entry per CDR3 protein. The table records 150,000 to 180,000 distinct CDR3 sequences, 95% of them present only once. The sequencing sample was made of CD4+ T cells from PBMCs. These receptors originate from a human donor with Susac syndrome.

The V call is TRBV7-9, the J call TRBJ2-1; 10 bases map to TRBD1. Germline V gene lookup returns CDR1 SEHNR and CDR2 FQNEAQ (reference sequence). CDR3 length equals 15 residues. With 5 bases clipped from V and 5 bases from J, the junction kept 6 bases outside the gene matches. The CDR3 region is CASSRDRGTDNEQFF. The CDR3, as DNA: TGTGCCAGCAGCCGGGACAGGGGAACGGACAATGAGCAGTTCTTC.

The chain uses TRBV20-1 and TRBJ1-5, with TRBD1 identical over 7 bases. The germline V gene encodes CDR1 DFQATT and CDR2 SNEGSKA (reference sequence). CDR3 size: 13 residues. The trim removed 6 bases at V and 3 bases at J, leaving 5 bases unmatched. This CDR3 is CSAEGGNNQPQHF. The DNA for the CDR3 is TGCAGTGCAGAAGGGGGCAACAATCAGCCCCAGCATTTT.

In this sample, this clonotype turned up once. V gene TRBV3-1 combines with J gene TRBJ1-5; the D is unclear. This CDR3 has 12 residues. The V gene's germline CDR1 is LGHDT and CDR2 YNNKEL (reference sequence). V was pared by 3 bases and J by 7 bases, with 7 bases between. In DNA form, the CDR3 reads TGTGCCAGCAGCCATCTGGGCCAGCCCCAGCATTTT. The encoded protein is CASSHLGQPQHF.

This clonotype has just one count. The chain couples TRBV20-1 to TRBJ1-1; 9 nucleotides line up with TRBD1. There are 12 residues in the CDR3. Germline V gives CDR1 DFQATT, CDR2 SNEGSKA (reference sequence). Trimming removed 1 base from V and 10 bases from J; junction bases left unmatched: 4. The CDR3 sequence: CSARGGQGTAFF. CDR3 in DNA: TGCAGTGCTAGAGGGGGACAGGGAACAGCTTTCTTT.

The chain is built from TRBV20-1 and TRBJ1-4, with D possibly matching TRBD1 (6 bases). Germline-derived CDR1 and CDR2 are DFQATT and SNEGSKA (reference sequence). This CDR3 region has 14 residues. V lost 6 bases, J lost 8 bases, and 19 bases lay in between. The CDR3 region has the DNA TGCAGTGCCAGGAAGGGGGGGCTTTGGGAAAAACTGTTTTTT. Protein product: CSARKGGLWEKLFF.

V gene TRBV5-8 combines with J gene TRBJ2-7; 10 nucleotides agree with TRBD1. Germline-derived CDR1 and CDR2 are SGHTS and YDEGEE. The trim removed 7 bases at V and 5 bases at J, leaving 9 bases unmatched. The CDR3 covers 14 residues. The DNA of the CDR3 is TGTGCCAGCCAGCTGGGACAGGGGAACCACGAGCAGTACTTC. Its translation is CASQLGQGNHEQYF.

This chain connects TRBV10-3 to TRBJ2-7, with D possibly matching TRBD1 (6 bases). Germline V gene lookup returns CDR1 ENHRY and CDR2 SYGVKD. The CDR3 length is 13 residues. The germline V and J ends were trimmed by 8 bases and 5 bases, with 16 bases remaining between them. Here the CDR3 reads CAIATLGQNEQYF. The CDR3, as DNA: TGTGCCATCGCGACGTTAGGACAGAACGAGCAGTACTTC.

The V gene is TRBV4-3, the J gene TRBJ2-5, with D unclear. The V end lost 4 bases, the J end lost 3 bases, and 9 bases lay between the germline ends. CDR1 and CDR2 (germline): LGHNA, YSLEER. CDR3 length equals 13 residues. Here the CDR3 DNA reads TGCGCCAGCAGCCTCCGGGTCAAAGAGACCCAGTACTTC. Translating gives CASSLRVKETQYF.

V is TRBV29-1 and J is TRBJ2-7, with 9 nucleotides matching TRBD1. Germline loops: CDR1 SQVTM, CDR2 ANQGSEA. Germline trimming cut 5 bases from V and 2 bases from J; bases unmatched to any gene: 4. The CDR3 is 13 amino acids. The CDR3 loop is CSVWDRAPYEQYF. The CDR3, as DNA: TGCAGCGTTTGGGACAGGGCCCCCTACGAGCAGTACTTC.

The CDR3 DNA is TGTGCCAGCAGCTTAGGCTTTCGGGCGGACACAGATACGCAGTATTTT. It encodes CASSLGFRADTDTQYF. This sequence joins TRBV7-9 and TRBJ2-3; unclear D gene. The CDR3 contains 16 residues. The V end lost 1 base, the J end lost 2 bases, and 13 bases lay between the germline ends. Germline CDR1 SEHNR, CDR2 FQNEAQ (reference sequence).